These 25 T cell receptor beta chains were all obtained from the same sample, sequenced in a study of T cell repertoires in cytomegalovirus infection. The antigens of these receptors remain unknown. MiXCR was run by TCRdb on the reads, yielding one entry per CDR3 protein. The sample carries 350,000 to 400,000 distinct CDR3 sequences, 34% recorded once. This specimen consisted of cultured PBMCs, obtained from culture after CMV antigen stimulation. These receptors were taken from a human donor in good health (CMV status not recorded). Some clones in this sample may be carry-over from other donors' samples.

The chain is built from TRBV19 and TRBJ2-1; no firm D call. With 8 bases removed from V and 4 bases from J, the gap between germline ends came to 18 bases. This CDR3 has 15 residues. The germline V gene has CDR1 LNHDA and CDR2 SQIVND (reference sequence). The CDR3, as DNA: TGTGCCAGTGGTAACAGCGACTGGGCGTACAATGAGCAGTTCTTC. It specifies CASGNSDWAYNEQFF.

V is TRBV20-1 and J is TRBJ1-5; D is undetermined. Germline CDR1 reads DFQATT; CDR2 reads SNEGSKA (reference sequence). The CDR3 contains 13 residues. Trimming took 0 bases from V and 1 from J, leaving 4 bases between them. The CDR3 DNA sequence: TGCAGTGCTAGAGAGGACAGCAATCAGCCCCAGCATTTT. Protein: CSAREDSNQPQHF.

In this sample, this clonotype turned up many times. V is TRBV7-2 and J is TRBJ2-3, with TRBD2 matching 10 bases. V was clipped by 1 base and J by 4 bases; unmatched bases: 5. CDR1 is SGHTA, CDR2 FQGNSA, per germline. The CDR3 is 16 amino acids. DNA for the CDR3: TGTGCCAGCAGCTTAGACCTAGCGGGAGTTTCAGATACGCAGTATTTT. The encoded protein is CASSLDLAGVSDTQYF.

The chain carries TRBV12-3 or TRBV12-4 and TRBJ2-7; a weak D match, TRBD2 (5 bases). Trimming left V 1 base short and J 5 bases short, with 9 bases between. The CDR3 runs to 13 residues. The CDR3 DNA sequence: TGTGCCAGCAGTTTAGTCCTAGCAGACGAGCAGTACTTC. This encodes CASSLVLADEQYF.

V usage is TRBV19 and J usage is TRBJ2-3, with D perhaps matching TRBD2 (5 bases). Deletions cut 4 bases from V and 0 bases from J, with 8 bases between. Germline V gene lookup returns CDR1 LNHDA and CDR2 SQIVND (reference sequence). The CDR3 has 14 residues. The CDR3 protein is CASSKSGSTDTQYF. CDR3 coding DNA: TGTGCCAGTAGTAAAAGCGGAAGCACAGATACGCAGTATTTT. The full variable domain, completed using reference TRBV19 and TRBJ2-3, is DGGITQSPKYLFRKEGQNVTLSCEQNLNHDAMYWYRQDPGQGLRLIYYSQIVNDFQKGDIAEGYSVSREKKESFPLTVTSAQKNPTAFYLCASSKSGSTDTQYFGPGTRLTVL.

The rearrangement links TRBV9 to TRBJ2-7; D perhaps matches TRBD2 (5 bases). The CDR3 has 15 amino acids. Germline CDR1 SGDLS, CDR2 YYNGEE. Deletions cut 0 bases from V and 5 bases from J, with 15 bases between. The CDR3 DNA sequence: TGTGCCAGCAGCGTAGTTCCGAGCCGGGATGACGAGCAGTACTTC. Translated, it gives CASSVVPSRDDEQYF.

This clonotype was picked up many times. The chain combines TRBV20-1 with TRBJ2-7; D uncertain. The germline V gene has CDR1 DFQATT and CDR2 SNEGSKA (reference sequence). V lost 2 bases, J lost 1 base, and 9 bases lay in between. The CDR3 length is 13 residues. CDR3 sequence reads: CSARSTSSYEQYF. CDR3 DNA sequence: TGCAGTGCTAGATCGACGTCTTCCTACGAGCAGTACTTC.

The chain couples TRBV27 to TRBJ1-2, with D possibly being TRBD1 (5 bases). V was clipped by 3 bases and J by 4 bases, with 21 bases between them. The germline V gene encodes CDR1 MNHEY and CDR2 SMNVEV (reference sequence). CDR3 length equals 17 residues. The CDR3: CASSFVLGWGPLYGYTF. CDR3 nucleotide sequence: TGTGCCAGCAGTTTTGTATTGGGCTGGGGCCCACTCTATGGCTACACCTTC.

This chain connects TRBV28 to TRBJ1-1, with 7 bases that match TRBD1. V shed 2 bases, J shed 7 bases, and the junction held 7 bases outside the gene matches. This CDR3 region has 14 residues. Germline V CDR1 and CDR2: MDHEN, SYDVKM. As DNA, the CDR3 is TGTGCCAGCAGTTTAGAGATCGGACAGGATGAAGCTTTCTTT. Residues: CASSLEIGQDEAFF.

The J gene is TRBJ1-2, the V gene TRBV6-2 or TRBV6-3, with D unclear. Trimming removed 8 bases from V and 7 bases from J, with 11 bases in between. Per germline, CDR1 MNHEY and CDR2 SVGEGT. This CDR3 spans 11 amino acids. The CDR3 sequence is CASGNSPGYTF. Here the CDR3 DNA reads TGTGCCAGCGGGAACAGTCCTGGCTACACCTTC.

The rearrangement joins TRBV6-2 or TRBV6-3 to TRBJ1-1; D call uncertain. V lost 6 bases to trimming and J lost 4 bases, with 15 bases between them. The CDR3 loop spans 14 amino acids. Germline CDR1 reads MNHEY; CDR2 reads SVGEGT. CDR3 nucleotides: TGTGCCAGCAGGATCTCTGGGGTACCCACTGAAGCTTTCTTT. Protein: CASRISGVPTEAFF.

The CDR3 DNA sequence: TGCAGTGCTAGGACCGGGACTAGCGGGATCCACGGGGAGCTGTTTTTT. Its protein is CSARTGTSGIHGELFF. The V and J genes are TRBV20-1 and TRBJ2-2; 13 nucleotides align to TRBD2. In germline, CDR1 is DFQATT, CDR2 SNEGSKA (reference sequence). This CDR3 region has 16 residues. V lost 3 bases, J lost 7 bases, and 8 bases stayed unmatched.

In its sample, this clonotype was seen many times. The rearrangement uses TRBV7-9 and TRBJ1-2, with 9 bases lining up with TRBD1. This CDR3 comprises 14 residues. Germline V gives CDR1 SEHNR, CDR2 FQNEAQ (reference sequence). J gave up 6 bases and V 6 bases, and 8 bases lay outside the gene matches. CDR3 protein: CASSFRTGADGYTF. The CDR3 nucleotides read TGTGCCAGCAGTTTCCGGACAGGGGCGGATGGCTACACCTTC.

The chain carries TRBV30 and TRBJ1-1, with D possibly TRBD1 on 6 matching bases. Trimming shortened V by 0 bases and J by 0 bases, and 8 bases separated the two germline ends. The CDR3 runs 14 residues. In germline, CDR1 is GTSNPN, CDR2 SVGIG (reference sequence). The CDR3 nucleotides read TGTGCCTGGAGTGTAAAGGGGGTGAACACTGAAGCTTTCTTT. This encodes CAWSVKGVNTEAFF.

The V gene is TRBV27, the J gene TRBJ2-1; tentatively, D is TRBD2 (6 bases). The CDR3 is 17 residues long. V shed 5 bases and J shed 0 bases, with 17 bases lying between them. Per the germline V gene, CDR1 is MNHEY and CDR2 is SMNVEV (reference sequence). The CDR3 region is CASSTGPSESSYNEQFF. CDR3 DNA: TGTGCCAGCAGTACTGGGCCTAGCGAAAGCTCCTACAATGAGCAGTTCTTC.

The CDR3 here is CASSRDPLGAQYF. The CDR3 bases are TGTGCCAGCAGTCGGGACCCCCTTGGAGCCCAGTACTTC. The chain joins TRBV27 to TRBJ2-5; D may match TRBD1 or TRBD2 (5 bases each). Trimming pared 5 bases from V and 9 bases from J, leaving 16 bases between. Germline CDR1 is MNHEY and CDR2 is SMNVEV (reference sequence). The CDR3 has 13 amino acids.

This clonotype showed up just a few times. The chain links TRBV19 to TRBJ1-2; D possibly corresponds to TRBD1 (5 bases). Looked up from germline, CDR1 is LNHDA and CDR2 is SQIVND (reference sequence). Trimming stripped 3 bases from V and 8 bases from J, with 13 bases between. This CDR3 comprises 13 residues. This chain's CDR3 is CASSIYGAGGYTF. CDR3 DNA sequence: TGTGCCAGTAGTATCTACGGAGCAGGGGGCTACACCTTC.

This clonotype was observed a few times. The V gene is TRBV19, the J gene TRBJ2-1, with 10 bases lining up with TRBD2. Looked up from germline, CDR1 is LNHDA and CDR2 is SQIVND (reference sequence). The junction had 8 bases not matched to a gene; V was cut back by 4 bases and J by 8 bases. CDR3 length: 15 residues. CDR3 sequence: CASSTSSGSGHEQFF. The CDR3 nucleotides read TGTGCCAGTAGTACCTCTAGCGGGAGTGGTCATGAGCAGTTCTTC.

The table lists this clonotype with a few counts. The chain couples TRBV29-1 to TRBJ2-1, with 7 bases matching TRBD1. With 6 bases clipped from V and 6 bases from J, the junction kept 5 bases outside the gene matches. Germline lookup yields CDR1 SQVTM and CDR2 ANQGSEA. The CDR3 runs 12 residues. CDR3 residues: CSVADRVNEQFF. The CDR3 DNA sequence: TGCAGCGTCGCCGACAGGGTCAATGAGCAGTTCTTC.

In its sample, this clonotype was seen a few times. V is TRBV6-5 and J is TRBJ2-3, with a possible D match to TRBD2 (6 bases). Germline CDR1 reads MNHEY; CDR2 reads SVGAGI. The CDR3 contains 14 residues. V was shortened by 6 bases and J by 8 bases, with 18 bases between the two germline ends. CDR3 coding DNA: TGTGCCAGCAGGGGGACTGGCCTTTTTGGTACGCAGTATTTT. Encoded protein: CASRGTGLFGTQYF.

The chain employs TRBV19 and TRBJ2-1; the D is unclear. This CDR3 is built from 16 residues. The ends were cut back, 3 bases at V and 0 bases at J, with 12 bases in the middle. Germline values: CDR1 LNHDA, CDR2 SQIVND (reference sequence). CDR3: CASSIPGVGSYNEQFF. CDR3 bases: TGTGCCAGTAGTATTCCAGGAGTGGGCTCCTACAATGAGCAGTTCTTC.

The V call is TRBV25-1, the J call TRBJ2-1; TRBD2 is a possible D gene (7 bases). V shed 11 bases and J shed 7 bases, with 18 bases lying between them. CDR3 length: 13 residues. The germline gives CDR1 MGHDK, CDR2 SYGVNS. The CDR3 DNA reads TGTGCCTGCCTTGGGGGAGGGGGGAATGAGCAGTTCTTC. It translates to CACLGGGGNEQFF.

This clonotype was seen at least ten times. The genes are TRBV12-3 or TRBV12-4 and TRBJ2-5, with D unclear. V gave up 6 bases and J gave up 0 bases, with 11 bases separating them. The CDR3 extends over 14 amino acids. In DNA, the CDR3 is TGTGCCAGCAGCCCGTTACCGGACCAAGAGACCCAGTACTTC. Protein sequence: CASSPLPDQETQYF.

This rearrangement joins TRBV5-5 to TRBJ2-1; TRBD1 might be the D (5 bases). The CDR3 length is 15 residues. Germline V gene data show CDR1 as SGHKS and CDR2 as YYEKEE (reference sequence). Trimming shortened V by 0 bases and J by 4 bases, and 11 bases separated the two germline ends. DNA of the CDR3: TGTGCCAGCAGCTTGGTATTCGGACAATACAATGAGCAGTTCTTC. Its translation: CASSLVFGQYNEQFF.

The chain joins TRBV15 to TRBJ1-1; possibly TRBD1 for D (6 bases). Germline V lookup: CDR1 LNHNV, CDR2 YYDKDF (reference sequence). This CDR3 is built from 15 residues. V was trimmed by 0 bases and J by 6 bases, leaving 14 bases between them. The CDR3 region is CATSRDKVTGAEAFF. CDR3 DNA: TGTGCCACCAGCAGAGATAAGGTGACAGGCGCTGAAGCTTTCTTT.